Sequencing of this TCR beta chain was carried out in a study of neurological immune-mediated disorders. Time point in this sample: longitudinal time-point 3. The CDR3 has 13 amino acids. The germline V gene has CDR1 LGHNA and CDR2 YSLEER. The V gene end was trimmed by 1 base and the J gene end by 5 bases; junction bases not matched to a gene: 0. The authors made cDNA by 5'RACE with 10-nucleotide random UMIs. Over 190 million TCR-beta sequences from 15-18 subjects were obtained in each sequencing run. One entry per CDR3 protein, called by TCRdb with MiXCR from the 5' RACE reads. The sample lists roughly 48,000 distinct CDR3 sequences, 9.5% to 15% occurring once. General study points: CDR3 amino acid sequences found in expanded clones were never shared across subjects, suggesting private repertoires in all groups.

This clonotype was picked up many times. Its specificity is not known. Sequencing was done on a sample of PBMCs. The genes are TRBV4-3 and TRBJ2-5; 8 nucleotides match TRBD1. The origin of this receptor is a male donor with HTLV-1-associated myelopathy (HAM/TSP). Here the CDR3 reads CASSQGDRETQYF. The CDR3 bases are TGCGCCAGCAGCCAAGGGGACAGGGAGACCCAGTACTTC.